The rows below give T cell receptor beta chains drawn from one sample of a study of shared T cell receptors in the human thymus. Profiled with immunoSEQ multiplex PCR; TCRdb holds only in-frame clones, not every one. The sample lists hundreds of thousands of clones; 85% to 90% were seen once. The same data also went into a second study, on human thymus T cells.

Sequenced input: thymocytes. Source of these receptors: a boy in the first two years of life with a congenital heart defect. The CDR3 runs from the conserved cysteine through the conserved F or W. A D gene is named only where the DNA matches it firmly. Clone size is shown for a subset of rows, as once, few, many or a class of expanded clone.

TGTGCCAGCAGCCCCGGGACAAGGGGCTACACCTTC | CASSPGTRGYTF | TRBJ1-2 | NA | NA | TRBV6-5
TGTGCCAGCTCACCTGTACCGGGACAGGGGACCTCCAACGAGCAGTACTTC | CASSPVPGQGTSNEQYF | TRBJ2-7 | once | TRBD1 | TRBV18
TGTGCCAGCGGACTAGGGTCCGCCGATCAGCCCCAGCATTTT | CASGLGSADQPQHF | TRBJ1-5 | NA | NA | TRBV27
TGTGCCAGCAGCCCTGAGACATGTACAGATACGCAGTATTTT | CASSPETCTDTQYF | TRBJ2-3 | once | NA | TRBV11-3
TGTGCCAGCAGCTTGGAGGGAGGGACTAGCGGGAGGATTCCCTCCTACAATGAGCAGTTCTTC | CASSLEGGTSGRIPSYNEQFF | TRBJ2-1 | NA | TRBD2 | TRBV7-3
TGTGCCAGCAGCGTCGGGGGGTACGAGCAGTACTTC | CASSVGGYEQYF | TRBJ2-7 | NA | TRBD2 | TRBV9
TGTGCCAGCAGTCCCCGGGTCTCCCGCACAGATACGCAGTATTTT | CASSPRVSRTDTQYF | TRBJ2-3 | NA | NA | TRBV6-5
TGCAGCGTTGCCTATTCTAGCACAGATACGCAGTATTTT | CSVAYSSTDTQYF | TRBJ2-3 | NA | NA | TRBV29-1
TGTGCCAGCAGCGTAGGGGGGGGGCAGGTTGAGGAAAAACTGTTTTTT | CASSVGGGQVEEKLFF | TRBJ1-4 | NA | NA | TRBV9
TGTGCCAGCAGCCACTCACCCACTTTAGCCAAAAACATTCAGTACTTC | CASSHSPTLAKNIQYF | TRBJ2-4 | few | NA | TRBV2
TGTGCCAGCAGCGACGGACTAGCGGGAGGGCGGGAGACCCAGTACTTC | CASSDGLAGGRETQYF | TRBJ2-5 | NA | TRBD2 | TRBV2
TGTGCCAGCAGCTTAGCCCCGGGACAGGTGCCTCATAGCAATCAGCCCCAGCATTTT | CASSLAPGQVPHSNQPQHF | TRBJ1-5 | NA | TRBD1 | TRBV11-3
TGCGCCAGCACTAGCGGGACGCGGGGGGAGACCCAGTACTTC | CASTSGTRGETQYF | TRBJ2-5 | NA | TRBD2 | TRBV10-2
TGCGCCAGCACCCCAATCCCCCCACCTAGCATAGACACAGATACGCAGTATTTT | CASTPIPPPSIDTDTQYF | TRBJ2-3 | NA | NA | TRBV4-1
TGTGCCACCAGCGGGCCTCCTTGGGGCTACACCTTC | CATSGPPWGYTF | TRBJ1-2 | NA | NA | TRBV15
TGTGCCAGCAGCCTCCCGAGGCGGCTCTCTGGGGCCAACGTCCTGACTTTC | CASSLPRRLSGANVLTF | TRBJ2-6 | NA | NA | TRBV7-9
TGCGCCAGCAGCTTGGGCCGAGAGGGAAACACCATATATTTT | CASSLGREGNTIYF | TRBJ1-3 | NA | NA | TRBV5-1
TGTGCCAGCAGCGATGTGCGGTGGGGCACCTTTAATGAAAAACTGTTTTTT | CASSDVRWGTFNEKLFF | TRBJ1-4 | once | NA | TRBV7-9
TGTGCCAGCAGCCCCCCGAGACAGGGGGGGACTGGAAACACCATATATTTT | CASSPPRQGGTGNTIYF | TRBJ1-3 | NA | TRBD1 | TRBV7-9
TGTGCCAGCAGCATATGGACTAGCGGGAGTAATGGGGCAGATACGCAGTATTTT | CASSIWTSGSNGADTQYF | TRBJ2-3 | NA | TRBD2 | TRBV11-2
TGTGCCAGTAGTAGCGGACAGGGTATTTACGAGCAGTACTTC | CASSSGQGIYEQYF | TRBJ2-7 | NA | TRBD1 | TRBV19
TGTGCCAGCAGCCCTGGGCTAGCGGGAGGAGGAGGCACAGATACGCAGTATTTT | CASSPGLAGGGGTDTQYF | TRBJ2-3 | NA | TRBD2 | TRBV28
TGCGCCAGCAGCTTGGTGCCGGGGGAAGGTGAGCAGTTCTTC | CASSLVPGEGEQFF | TRBJ2-1 | NA | NA | TRBV5-1
TGTGCCAGCAGAAAACAGGATCCCAATGAAAAACTGTTTTTT | CASRKQDPNEKLFF | TRBJ1-4 | NA | NA | TRBV21-1
TGTGCCAGCAGCTTGGAGGCAGGGCCCCAGTGGGAGCAGTACTTC | CASSLEAGPQWEQYF | TRBJ2-7 | NA | NA | TRBV5-4
TGTGCCAGCAGTGTTAGCGGGATTCGCACAGATACGCAGTATTTT | CASSVSGIRTDTQYF | TRBJ2-3 | NA | TRBD2 | TRBV6-4
TGTGCCAGCAGCCCCGAGGGGCTAGCGGGAGGGAAAGGCCATACGCAGTATTTT | CASSPEGLAGGKGHTQYF | TRBJ2-3 | NA | TRBD2 | TRBV7-9
TGTGCCAGCAGCCAACAGTGCCCGCGACCCAGCTCCTACGAGCAGTACTTC | CASSQQCPRPSSYEQYF | TRBJ2-7 | NA | NA | TRBV27
TGTGCCAGCACTCGGGAGGGGGCCTACAATGAGCAGTTCTTC | CASTREGAYNEQFF | TRBJ2-1 | once | TRBD2 | TRBV28
TGTGCCAGCAGCTTGGGGGGCCGGGACAGGGGGCGTTTCACTGAAGCTTTCTTT | CASSLGGRDRGRFTEAFF | TRBJ1-1 | NA | TRBD1 | TRBV5-4
TGTGCCAGCAGCGAAAGGACAGGGGTAACCGGGGAGCTGTTTTTT | CASSERTGVTGELFF | TRBJ2-2 | NA | TRBD1 | TRBV6-6
TGTGCCAGCAGCATTGGGGGGGATTCCCCCAATGAGCAGTTCTTC | CASSIGGDSPNEQFF | TRBJ2-1 | NA | TRBD2 | TRBV13
TGTGCCAGCATCCCGAGCTCTGCCGGAGATGAGCAGTTCTTC | CASIPSSAGDEQFF | TRBJ2-1 | NA | NA | TRBV6-7
TGCGCCAGCAGCCAAGGGATGTGGCGGGAGGAATCCCCGGGCCTAAATGAGCAGTTCTTC | CASSQGMWREESPGLNEQFF | TRBJ2-1 | NA | TRBD2 | TRBV4-3
TGCAGCGTTGGGGACGGACGTAGCGGGAGGTACGCAGATACGCAGTATTTT | CSVGDGRSGRYADTQYF | TRBJ2-3 | NA | TRBD2 | TRBV29-1
TGTGCCAGTTCACACAGGAGGAACACCGGGGAGCTGTTTTTT | CASSHRRNTGELFF | TRBJ2-2 | NA | NA | TRBV19
TGTGCCAGCAGTTACCGGTTCGCGCCGTACTACGAGCAGTACTTC | CASSYRFAPYYEQYF | TRBJ2-7 | NA | NA | TRBV28
TGTGCCAGCAGCCATGGACTAGCGGACTTCAGGACCGGGGAGCTGTTTTTT | CASSHGLADFRTGELFF | TRBJ2-2 | NA | TRBD2 | TRBV4-2
TGTGCCAGCAGCTTAGAATCGCGGGACCCTATATCCACAGATACGCAGTATTTT | CASSLESRDPISTDTQYF | TRBJ2-3 | NA | NA | TRBV7-9
TGCGCCAGCAGCCCGTCGGGAGTCAGGGAATTCTACGAGCAGTACTTC | CASSPSGVREFYEQYF | TRBJ2-7 | NA | NA | TRBV5-1
TGTGCCAGCAGCGAGTCCTACGCGCACACCGGGGAGCTGTTTTTT | CASSESYAHTGELFF | TRBJ2-2 | few | NA | TRBV9
TGCAGTGCTACCTTGAGCGAGACCCAGTACTTC | CSATLSETQYF | TRBJ2-5 | few | NA | TRBV20-1
TGTGCCAGCAGTTTATCGTTGAGGCTGGAGGGTGGCAGGTCTTACTACGAGCAGTACTTC | CASSLSLRLEGGRSYYEQYF | TRBJ2-7 | NA | NA | TRBV27
TGTGCCAGCAGCCGGACTAGCGGGAGTTATGGGCAGTACTTC | CASSRTSGSYGQYF | TRBJ2-7 | NA | TRBD2 | TRBV13
TGTGCCAGCAGCCTGGGGGGGGGCGGTCAGCCCCAGCATTTT | CASSLGGGGQPQHF | TRBJ1-5 | NA | NA | TRBV28
TGTGCCACTACAGGGGGCACCACTGAAGCTTTCTTT | CATTGGTTEAFF | TRBJ1-1 | NA | TRBD1 | TRBV10-3
TGTGCCAGCAGCTCTCCTCCCCCAGATACGCAGTATTTT | CASSSPPPDTQYF | TRBJ2-3 | NA | NA | TRBV5-6
TGTGCCAGCAGCTTGTCTAGCGAAGCCAAAAACATTCAGTACTTC | CASSLSSEAKNIQYF | TRBJ2-4 | NA | NA | TRBV5-5
TGTGCCAGCAGCCAGGAGTCGGATGAGCAGTTCTTC | CASSQESDEQFF | TRBJ2-1 | NA | NA | TRBV4-2
TGCGCCAGCAGCTTGGGGGCGCAGGGGGCTGAAGCTTTCTTT | CASSLGAQGAEAFF | TRBJ1-1 | NA | TRBD1 | TRBV5-1
TGTGCCATCAGTGAGAGGGGACTAGCGGGAGCTCGCCACGAGCAGTACTTC | CAISERGLAGARHEQYF | TRBJ2-7 | NA | TRBD2 | TRBV10-3